Detailed here is one T cell receptor beta chain. No antigen is known for it. Within one base of it there is no much larger clone, and no base qualities were kept. Hyperthyroidism patients were newly diagnosed, with disease duration under 2 months, and aged 18 to 65 years. Anyone with other autoimmune diseases, uncontrolled infections, pregnancy or lactation was excluded from the study. Diagnosis relied on clinical symptoms, serum thyroxine, TRAb, thyroid ultrasound and orbital computed tomography. Total RNA was extracted using Trizol reagent, and RNA quality was checked on an Agilent 2100 Bioanalyzer. Based on the germline V gene (reference sequence), the CDR1 and CDR2 sequences are SGHKS and YYEKEE. Its CDR3 holds 15 amino acids, cysteine through phenylalanine. The DNA shown is the 45-base CDR3, in frame from base 1. V lost 2 bases and J lost 5 bases; the stretch between them is 16 bases long. For repertoire sequencing, the TCR beta CDR3 regions were amplified from RNA transcripts. The first round was an RT-PCR using HTBI primers with the Qiagen OneStep RT-PCR kit, and this first round was followed by a second-round multiplex PCR, then size selection and purification. The libraries underwent paired-end sequencing with 100 bp reads on an Illumina HiSeq2000. As for the authors' bioinformatics: SOAPnuke was used to process the reads, throwing out any read that had adapters, had uncalled bases, had a mean Phred below 15, or lacked an exact constant-primer or identifier match. COPE v1.2.5 was used to merge high-quality paired reads. Each unique nucleotide sequence was defined as a clonotype, and clonotypes were aligned to IMGT TRB V, D and J references with MiTCR v1.1. Only V-J combinations with frequency above 0.0001 were analysed, covering 99% to 99.2% of repertoires. For each V-J combination, a TCR clonal expansion and chaos score was defined as F50 clonal expansion divided by the chaos observed in the TCRdist matrix. Welch's t-statistics and random forest were used to narrow the features down to 13 V-J combinations, which were then fed into a naive Bayes classifier. The Morisita-Horn index was used to measure how similar the thyroid and blood repertoires were. TCRdb itself trimmed the public reads at Q25 with fastp, ran MiXCR and retained productive beta chains. Records with the same CDR3 protein are collapsed into one entry carrying the most frequent genes and DNA. TCRdb assigned the V and J calls; the authors' analysis was not used. The sample data list over a million distinct CDR3 sequences, and approximately 35% of these were observed just once. The top ten clones comprise more than 9.5% of the sample.

The data belong to a study of Graves' ophthalmopathy and Graves' hyperthyroidism (dated by TCRdb to 2016 to 2019). Looking at the study overall: Hyperthyroidism was considered stable if no progression to ophthalmopathy occurred within 18 months of follow-up. The study used TCR beta repertoire signatures to distinguish Graves' ophthalmopathy from Graves' hyperthyroidism and to predict progression to ophthalmopathy. After sampling, hyperthyroidism patients received methimazole starting at 30 mg daily, and ophthalmopathy patients received high-dose intravenous methylprednisolone. To explore V-J signatures that distinguish ophthalmopathy from hyperthyroidism, a discovery set of about a hundred patients was enrolled, made up of some 41 with ophthalmopathy and 55 to 65 with stable hyperthyroidism. For independent validation, a separate cohort was made up of some 18 hyperthyroidism patients plus 17 patients who later progressed from hyperthyroidism to ophthalmopathy. In total, 120 to 150 blood samples were TCR-sequenced: 40 to 45 ophthalmopathy, 80 or so hyperthyroidism and roughly 17 hyperthyroidism-to-ophthalmopathy patients. In five or six hyperthyroidism patients, T-cell repertoires of thyroid tissue and blood were compared.

Study-wide findings and limitations: Ophthalmopathy was separated from stable hyperthyroidism by the 13-signature model with about 90% sensitivity and 81% to 84% specificity in cross-validation and with 80%/75% in the test set. No statistical method was used to set the sample size in advance, and the investigators knew which group each participant was assigned to. Most of the expanded thyroid clonotypes with a frequency above 0.001 were also detected in blood, and it was suggested that the thyroid immune response may be reflected by blood repertoires. In validation, the model predicted ophthalmopathy progression with more than 70% sensitivity and 72.22% specificity; eleven to twelve predicted patients were CT-confirmed with GO in a median of approximately 6.5 months.

The receptor was isolated from an adult man with Graves' hyperthyroidism. Sequencing was carried out using peripheral blood or thyroid tissue (not recorded which). Recombination linked TRBV5-5 to TRBJ2-5; TRBD1 is a weak D gene call, 6 bases matching. CDR3 reads: CASSLLGAPGETQYF. In nucleotides, the sequence is TGTGCCAGCAGCTTATTGGGGGCGCCGGGGGAGACCCAGTACTTC.